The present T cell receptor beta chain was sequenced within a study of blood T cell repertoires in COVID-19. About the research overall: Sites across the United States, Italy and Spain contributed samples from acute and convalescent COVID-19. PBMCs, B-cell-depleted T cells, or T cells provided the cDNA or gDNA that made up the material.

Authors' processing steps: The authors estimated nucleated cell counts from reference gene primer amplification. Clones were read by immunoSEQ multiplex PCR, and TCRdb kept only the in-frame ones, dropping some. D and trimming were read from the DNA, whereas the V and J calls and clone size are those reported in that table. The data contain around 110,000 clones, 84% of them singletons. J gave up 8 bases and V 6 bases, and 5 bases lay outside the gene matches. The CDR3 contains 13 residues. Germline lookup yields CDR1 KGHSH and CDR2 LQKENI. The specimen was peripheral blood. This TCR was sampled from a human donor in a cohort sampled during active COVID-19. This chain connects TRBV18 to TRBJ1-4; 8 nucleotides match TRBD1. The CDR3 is CASSSDRAEKLFF. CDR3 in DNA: TGTGCCAGCTCCTCGGACAGGGCGGAAAAACTGTTTTTT.